This entry describes one T cell receptor (beta chain). Its antigen remains unidentified. Per the germline V gene, SNHLY is the CDR1 and FYNNEI is the CDR2. The CDR3 spans 13 residues, from the cysteine through the phenylalanine. The entry retains the CDR3 DNA only, 39 bases that are in frame from base 1. V loses 11 bases at its end and J loses 3 bases; junction bases beyond the gene matches: 9. This specimen comes from a study of cytomegalovirus exposure and HLA in healthy donors listed by TCRdb under 2017. Notes on the research overall: In an earlier analysis of around 540 of the donors, about 260 Gb of sequence data and 90 million to 120 million unique TCR beta sequences from 180 million or so T cells were reported. An early release that covered some 630 HLA-typed donors contained around 300 gigabases of sequencing data and tens of millions of unique TCR sequences. Of the roughly 410 genotyped donors, 65% to 90% were placed in the genetic ancestry cluster associated with self-reported Caucasian donors. The study was designed to test whether signatures of past pathogen exposure could be identified by cataloging public T cell receptors. The T cell repertoires of 666 subjects were profiled by immunosequencing and related to cytomegalovirus serostatus. A separate validation cohort of some 130 different subjects was used in addition to the roughly 640-subject first cohort. The study combined high-throughput TCR immunosequencing, statistical association of individual TCRs with disease status, and machine learning to predict cytomegalovirus infection status. To study patterns of TCR occurrence, a later analysis re-analyzed previously published TCR beta repertoires from 650 to 750 donors and added high-resolution HLA genotyping. The later analysis used no new phenotypic data to find candidate immune exposures, relying instead on TCR beta sequences and their occurrence across donors. An earlier analysis of some 500 of the donors used high-throughput TCR beta sequencing to judge whether each TCR beta V gene segment behaved as functional or pseudogenic. Donor age, sex, ethnicity and CMV serostatus were collected together with the repertoire data. In a later genetic analysis, genome-wide SNP genotypes for 398 of the 666 donors were used, and that subset was treated as a discovery cohort. All discovery cohort repertoires had been generated using a single sequencing platform. HLA typing included class I and class II loci at four-digit resolution. The number of typed donors differed by locus: 629-630 for A, B, C, DRB1 and DQB1; 522 for DQA1; some 590 for DPA1; and around 450 for DPB1. Because of strong linkage in the cohort, roughly 5 DR-DQ haplotypes were treated as single units for association and clustering. Among around 400 genotyped donors of the cohort, an average of approximately 250,000 unique TCR beta nucleotide sequences were sequenced per donor, around 20% of them non-productive. The paper's findings and limits, for the study overall: Assigning TCR associations to individual alleles was difficult when HLA alleles, especially DR and DQ, strongly co-occurred. In a later genetic analysis, fewer N-insertions in productive TCRs were reported among donors in an Asian-associated ancestry cluster than the roughly 700-donor mean. Some IMGT-functional V segments, including TRBV6-2 and TRBV6-3, could not be distinguished by the 87-base-pair reads and were therefore excluded. A later analysis found that most CMV-associated TCR beta chains appeared HLA-restricted, with HLA associations seemingly driven largely by CMV exposure. The sequencing pipeline was judged likely to have produced a cluster of highly shared sequence variants as a technical artifact. The classifier was reported to diagnose cytomegalovirus status with high specificity and sensitivity in both the original cohort and the validation cohort. According to a later analysis, TCR association rates differed among HLA loci, with DRB1 alleles showing the most associated TCRs and HLA-C alleles showing the fewest. A total of 164 TCR beta chains were listed by the study as associated with cytomegalovirus. Because HLA typing was missing for some donors at each locus, association tests included only the typed subset. Specific HLA alleles were associated with 15,000 to 20,000 TCR beta sequences at a false discovery rate of 0.05 in a later analysis. In a later analysis, HLA-associated TCR beta chains showed more clonal expansion and lower generation probabilities than non-associated chains that were equally common. Correlated functional status among segregating V segments might be attributable to linkage disequilibrium, but an unknown experimental factor could not be ruled out. For the cohort, immune exposure information was limited to CMV serostatus. In an earlier analysis of a few hundred of the donors, most TCR beta V segments were observed in productive rearrangements about 87% or about 30% of the time, broadly matching IMGT annotations. In vitro tests confirmed that a few of the cytomegalovirus-associated TCR beta chains recognize cytomegalovirus antigens. Roughly uniform sequencing depth across donors was assumed in presence/absence analyses, although this assumption may not hold. A further reported finding was that TCR beta sequences accurately predicted the HLA-A and HLA-B alleles for most subjects in the first cohort. Because counts were too low, some 17 rarely observed V segments, including chromosome 9 orphons, were left out of the earlier analysis of approximately 500 of the donors. The authors suggested that the approach could potentially be generalized to other disease states and immunological phenotypes. In this cohort, only TCR beta chains were sequenced, and detectable features were limited by the absence of alpha or paired-chain data. Most TCR sequences were observed very rarely across donors, whereas some public TCRs were present in many individuals. V-gene and J-gene trimming of TCR beta chains was associated with a missense DCLRE1C variant in a later genetic analysis, and the association was replicated in an independent cohort. According to a later analysis, parvovirus B19, influenza, CMV and Epstein-Barr virus appeared linked to several top co-occurrence clusters.

The library was obtained by the immunoSEQ multiplex PCR assay. The multiplex PCR relied on a mix of 60 forward primers for TCR Vbeta segments and 13 reverse primers for TCR Jbeta segments. The CDR3 region of rearranged TCR beta genes was amplified from genomic DNA with a multiplex PCR assay. The amplified TCR beta libraries were sequenced on the Illumina HiSeq System as 87-base-pair reads. The original methods were these. Across the 670 or so repertoires, a later analysis counted 75 million to 90 million unique TCR beta chains, roughly 11 million of which were shared by at least two donors. Raw reads were error-corrected and collapsed into unique sequences by a nearest-neighbor algorithm in which closely related sequences were merged to remove PCR and sequencing errors. To assign V, D and J gene segments, CDR3 sequences were aligned to IMGT reference sequences. For a sequence to be retained, at least a six-nucleotide match to both a V gene segment and a J gene segment was required. Rearrangements were classified as productive when the CDR3 lacked stop codons and remained in frame with V and J, and all other rearrangements were classified as non-productive. Following IMGT convention, CDR3 was defined as the stretch from the second conserved V-encoded cysteine up to the conserved J-encoded phenylalanine. The earlier analysis of fewer than 700 of the donors excluded sequences that lacked an unambiguous match to a single V gene segment. In an earlier analysis of a few hundred of the donors, a V segment was called functional when productive rearrangements were above 56.7%, and segregating when the standard deviation between donors exceeded 5%. A statistical classification framework was developed to diagnose cytomegalovirus status using the catalog of TCR beta chain sequences. A later analysis assigned V and J genes by comparing TCR nucleotide sequences with IMGT/GENE-DB human TR gene sequences. The TCRdist pipeline was used in a later analysis to assign CDR3 sequences and most-parsimonious VDJ recombination scenarios. In a later analysis, each TCR beta chain was defined by its CDR3 amino acid sequence together with its V-gene family, and reads without a unique V-gene family were excluded. To address suspected cross-contamination and a sequencing artifact, a later analysis removed approximately 600 highly shared, low-generation-probability nucleotide sequences. In a later analysis, a clonal expansion index was calculated for each public chain from normalized within-repertoire ranks of inferred template counts. In a later analysis, generation probabilities were computed using a VDJ recombination model fitted to out-of-frame rearrangements, and the results were checked against IGoR. In a later analysis, hypergeometric tests were used to score TCR-TCR, TCR-HLA and TCR-CMV co-occurrence, with a repertoire-size bias correction applied to TCR pairs. False discovery rates were estimated in a later analysis by permuting HLA or CMV assignments 20 times. In a later analysis, co-occurring TCRs were grouped using DBSCAN, with TCRdist sequence similarity added in when clustering inside HLA-allele-positive subsets. For co-occurrence clustering, repertoires with fewer than 30,000 or more than 120,000 public chains were excluded, along with five repertoires with anomalous nucleotide sharing. In its TCRdb copy, this immuneACCESS table keeps in-frame sequences only and misses some clones. Where compared with another copy, unresolved V genes explain less than half of these, and the others have no known cause. Clone size and the V and J calls come from that table; the DNA yielded D and trimming. The record for this sample contains roughly 100,000 clones. The leading ten clones occupy 0.59% of the sample.

The cohort was made up of 666 healthy bone marrow donors. Cohort members were all nominally healthy when sampled, although unrecorded immune exposures were likely present. The donor was CMV seronegative and belonged to the group of over 350 seronegative cohort members. A peripheral blood sample was provided by each donor, and peripheral blood mononuclear cells were used for TCR beta sequencing. Genomic DNA extraction from the blood cell samples was performed with the Qiagen DNeasy Blood Extraction Kit. Sequenced material: PBMCs. The TCR was taken from a man aged 50 to 59 in good health and CMV-seronegative. In this chain, TRBV2 is recombined with TRBJ1-2; the junction holds 7 bases that match TRBD1. In nucleotide form, the sequence is TGTGCCGGCGACAGGGAGAGGGACTATGGCTACACCTTC. This translates into CAGDRERDYGYTF.